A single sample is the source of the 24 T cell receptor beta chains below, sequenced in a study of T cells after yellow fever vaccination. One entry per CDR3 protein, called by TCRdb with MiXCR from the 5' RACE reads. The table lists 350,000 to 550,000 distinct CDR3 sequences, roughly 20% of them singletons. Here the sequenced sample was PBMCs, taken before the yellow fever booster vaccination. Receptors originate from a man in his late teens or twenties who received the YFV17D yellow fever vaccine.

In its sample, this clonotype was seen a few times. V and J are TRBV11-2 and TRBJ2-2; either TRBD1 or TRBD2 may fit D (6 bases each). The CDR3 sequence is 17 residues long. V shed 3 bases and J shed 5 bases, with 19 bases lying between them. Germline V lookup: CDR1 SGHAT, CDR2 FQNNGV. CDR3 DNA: TGTGCCAGCAGCTTGGGGGCCCGGGGGAGCGGGACCGGGGAGCTGTTTTTT. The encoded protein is CASSLGARGSGTGELFF.

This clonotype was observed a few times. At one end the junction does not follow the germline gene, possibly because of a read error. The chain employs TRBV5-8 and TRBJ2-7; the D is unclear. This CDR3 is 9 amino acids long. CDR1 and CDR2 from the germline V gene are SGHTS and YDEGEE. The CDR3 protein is CATLKADRF. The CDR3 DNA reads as TGTGCCACCCTGAAGGCTGATCGCTTC.

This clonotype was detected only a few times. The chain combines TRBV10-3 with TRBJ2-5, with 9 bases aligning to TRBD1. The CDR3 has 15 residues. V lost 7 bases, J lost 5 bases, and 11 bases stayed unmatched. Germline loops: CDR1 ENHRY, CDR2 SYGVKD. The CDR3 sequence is CAITPGTGNLETQYF. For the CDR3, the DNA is TGTGCCATCACCCCCGGGACAGGGAACCTCGAGACCCAGTACTTC.

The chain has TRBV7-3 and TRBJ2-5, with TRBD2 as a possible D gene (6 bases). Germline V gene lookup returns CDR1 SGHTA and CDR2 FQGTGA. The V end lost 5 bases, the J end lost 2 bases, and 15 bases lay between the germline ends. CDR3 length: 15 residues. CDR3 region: CASSVNGGLQETQYF. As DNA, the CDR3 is TGTGCCAGCAGCGTTAATGGGGGACTGCAAGAGACCCAGTACTTC.

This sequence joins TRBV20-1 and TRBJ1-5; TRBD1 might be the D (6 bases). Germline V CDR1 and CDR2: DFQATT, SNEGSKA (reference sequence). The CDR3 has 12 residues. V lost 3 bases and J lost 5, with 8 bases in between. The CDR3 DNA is TGCAGTGCTAGCAAGGGGGATCAGCCCCAGCATTTT. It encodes CSASKGDQPQHF.

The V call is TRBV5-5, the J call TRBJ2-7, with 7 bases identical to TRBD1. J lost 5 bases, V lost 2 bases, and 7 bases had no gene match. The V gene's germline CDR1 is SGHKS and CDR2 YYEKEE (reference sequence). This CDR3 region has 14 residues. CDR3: CASSFLQGSDEQYV. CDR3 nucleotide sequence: TGTGCCAGCAGCTTCCTACAGGGGTCAGACGAGCAGTACGTC.

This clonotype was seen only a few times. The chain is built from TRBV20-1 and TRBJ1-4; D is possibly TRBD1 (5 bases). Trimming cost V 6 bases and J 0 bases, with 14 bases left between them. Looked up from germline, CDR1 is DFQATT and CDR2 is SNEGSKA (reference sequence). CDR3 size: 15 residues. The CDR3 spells CSARRGGTTNEKLFF. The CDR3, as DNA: TGCAGTGCCCGGCGCGGGGGAACAACTAATGAAAAACTGTTTTTT.

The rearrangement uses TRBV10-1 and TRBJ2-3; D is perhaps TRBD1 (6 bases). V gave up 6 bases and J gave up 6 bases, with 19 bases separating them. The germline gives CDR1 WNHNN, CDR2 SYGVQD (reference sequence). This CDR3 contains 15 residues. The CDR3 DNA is TGCGCCAGCAGCCCTAGGGACAAGCCGGGGGATACGCAGTATTTT. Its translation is CASSPRDKPGDTQYF.

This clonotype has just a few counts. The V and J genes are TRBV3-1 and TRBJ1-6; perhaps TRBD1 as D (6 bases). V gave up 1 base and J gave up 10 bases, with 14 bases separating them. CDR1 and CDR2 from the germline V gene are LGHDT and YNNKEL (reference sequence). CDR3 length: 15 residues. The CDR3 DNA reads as TGTGCCAGCAGCCAAGCGCCTCTCACAGGGTCACCCCTCCACTTT. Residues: CASSQAPLTGSPLHF.

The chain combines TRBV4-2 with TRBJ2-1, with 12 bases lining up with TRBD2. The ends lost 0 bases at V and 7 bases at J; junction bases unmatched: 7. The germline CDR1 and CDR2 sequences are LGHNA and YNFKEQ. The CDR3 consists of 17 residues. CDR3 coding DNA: TGTGCCAGCAGCCAAGATCCTAGCGGGGGGGCAAATAATGAGCAGTTCTTC. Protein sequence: CASSQDPSGGANNEQFF.

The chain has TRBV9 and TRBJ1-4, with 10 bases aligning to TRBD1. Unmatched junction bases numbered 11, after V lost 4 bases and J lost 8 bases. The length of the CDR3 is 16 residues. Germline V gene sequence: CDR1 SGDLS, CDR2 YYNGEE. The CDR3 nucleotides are TGTGCCAGCAGCCATGGGACAGGGGTCGGACGCGAAAAACTGTTTTTT. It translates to CASSHGTGVGREKLFF.

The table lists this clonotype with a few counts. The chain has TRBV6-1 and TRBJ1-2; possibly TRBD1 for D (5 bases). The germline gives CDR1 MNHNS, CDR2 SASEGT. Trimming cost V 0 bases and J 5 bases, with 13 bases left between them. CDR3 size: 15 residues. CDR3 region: CASSEATGVFYGYTF. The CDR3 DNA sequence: TGTGCCAGCAGTGAAGCGACGGGGGTTTTTTATGGCTACACCTTC.

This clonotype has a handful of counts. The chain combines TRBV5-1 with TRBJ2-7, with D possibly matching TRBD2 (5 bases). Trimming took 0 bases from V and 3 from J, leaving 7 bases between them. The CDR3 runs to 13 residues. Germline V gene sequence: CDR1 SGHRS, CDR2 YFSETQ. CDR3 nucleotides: TGCGCCAGCAGCTTGGGTGAGGGCTACGAGCAGTACGTC. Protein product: CASSLGEGYEQYV.

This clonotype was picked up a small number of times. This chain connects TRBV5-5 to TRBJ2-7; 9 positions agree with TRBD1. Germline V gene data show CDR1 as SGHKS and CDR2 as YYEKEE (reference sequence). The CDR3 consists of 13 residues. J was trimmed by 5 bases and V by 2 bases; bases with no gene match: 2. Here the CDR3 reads CASSLQGANEQYF. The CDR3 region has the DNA TGTGCCAGCAGCTTACAGGGGGCGAACGAGCAGTACTTC.

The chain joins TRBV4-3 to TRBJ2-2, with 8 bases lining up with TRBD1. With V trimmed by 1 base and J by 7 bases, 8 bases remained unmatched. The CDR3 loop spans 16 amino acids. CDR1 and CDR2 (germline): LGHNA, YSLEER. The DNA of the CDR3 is TGCGCCAGCAGCCAAGGACAGGGGAATTTGGTCGGGGAGCTGTTTTTT. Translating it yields CASSQGQGNLVGELFF.

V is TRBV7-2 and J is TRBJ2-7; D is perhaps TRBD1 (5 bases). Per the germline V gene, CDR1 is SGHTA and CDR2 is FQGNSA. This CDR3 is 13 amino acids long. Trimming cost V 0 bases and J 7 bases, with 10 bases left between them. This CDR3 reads CASSLARHREQYF. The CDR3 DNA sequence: TGTGCCAGCAGCTTAGCGCGGCACAGGGAGCAGTACTTC.

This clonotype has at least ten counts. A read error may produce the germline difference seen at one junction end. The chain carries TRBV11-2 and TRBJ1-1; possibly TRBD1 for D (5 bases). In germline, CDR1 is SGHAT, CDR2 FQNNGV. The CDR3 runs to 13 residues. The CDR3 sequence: CASSLSGGTEAFF. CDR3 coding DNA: TGCGCCAGCAGCTTGTCCGGGGGCACTGAAGCTTTCTTT. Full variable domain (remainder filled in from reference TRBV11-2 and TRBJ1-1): EAGVAQSPRYKIIEKRQSVAFWCNPISGHATLYWYQQILGQGPKLLIQFQNNGVVDDSQLPKDRFSAERLKGVDSTLKIQPAKLEDSAVYLCASSLSGGTEAFFGQGTRLTVV.

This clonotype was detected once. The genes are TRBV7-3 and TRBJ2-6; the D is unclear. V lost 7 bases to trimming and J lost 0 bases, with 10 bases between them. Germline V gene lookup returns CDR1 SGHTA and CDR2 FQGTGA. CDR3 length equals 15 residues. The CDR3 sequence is CASKAESSGANVLTF. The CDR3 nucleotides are TGTGCCAGCAAGGCGGAATCCTCTGGGGCCAACGTCCTGACTTTC.

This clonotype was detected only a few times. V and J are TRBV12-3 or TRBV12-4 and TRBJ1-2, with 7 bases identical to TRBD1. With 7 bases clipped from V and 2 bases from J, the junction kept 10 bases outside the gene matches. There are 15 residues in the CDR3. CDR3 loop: CASKNTGDPNYGYTF. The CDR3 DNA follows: TGTGCCAGCAAAAATACAGGGGACCCAAACTATGGCTACACCTTC.

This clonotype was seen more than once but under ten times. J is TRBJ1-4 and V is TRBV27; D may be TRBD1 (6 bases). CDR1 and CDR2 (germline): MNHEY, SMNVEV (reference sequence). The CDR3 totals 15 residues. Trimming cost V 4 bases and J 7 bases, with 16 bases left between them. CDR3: CASSSSGTHFEKLFF. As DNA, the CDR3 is TGTGCCAGCAGTTCCTCCGGGACACATTTTGAAAAACTGTTTTTT.

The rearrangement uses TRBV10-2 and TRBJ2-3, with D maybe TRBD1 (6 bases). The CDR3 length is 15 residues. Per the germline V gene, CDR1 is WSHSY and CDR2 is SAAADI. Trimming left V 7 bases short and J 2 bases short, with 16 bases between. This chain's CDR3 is CASMTGHHNTDTQYF. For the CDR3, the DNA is TGCGCCAGCATGACAGGACACCATAACACAGATACGCAGTATTTT.

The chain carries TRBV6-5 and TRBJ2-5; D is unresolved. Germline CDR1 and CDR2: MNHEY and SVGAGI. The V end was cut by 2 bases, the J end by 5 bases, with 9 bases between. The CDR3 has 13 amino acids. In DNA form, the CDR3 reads TGTGCCAGCAGTTACGGGGAACTTGAGACCCAGTACTTC. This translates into CASSYGELETQYF.

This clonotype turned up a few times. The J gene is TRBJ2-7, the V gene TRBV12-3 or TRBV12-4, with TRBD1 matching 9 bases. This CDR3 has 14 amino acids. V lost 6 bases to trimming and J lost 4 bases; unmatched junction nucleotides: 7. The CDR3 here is CASRPRDRAYEQYF. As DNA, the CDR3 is TGTGCCAGCAGACCCCGGGACAGGGCATACGAGCAGTACTTC.

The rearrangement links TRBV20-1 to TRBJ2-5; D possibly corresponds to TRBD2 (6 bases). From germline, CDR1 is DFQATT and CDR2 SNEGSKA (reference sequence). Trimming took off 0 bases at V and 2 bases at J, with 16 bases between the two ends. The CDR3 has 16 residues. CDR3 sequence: CSARDWAAGSQETQYF. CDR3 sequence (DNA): TGCAGTGCTAGAGATTGGGCGGCGGGGAGTCAAGAGACCCAGTACTTC.